The TCR beta chain described here comes from a study of spatial heterogeneity in lung cancer. Turning to the study itself: Raw-read counts averaged over ten per unique TCR and UMI combination.

This clonotype has ten or more counts. Its antigen is unknown. Study-level findings and limits: Higher tumor mutation counts went along with higher counts of expanded intratumoral alpha and beta TCRs.

TCRdb re-analysed the 5' RACE reads in MiXCR, keeping a single row per CDR3 protein. Here the sample spans about 18,000 distinct CDR3 sequences, around 6.5% being singletons. Time point defined: sample taken at primary tumor resection. CDR3 length: 14 amino acids. The V end was cut by 6 bases, the J end by 6 bases, with 14 bases between. CDR1 is MNHEY, CDR2 SVGAGI, per germline. The chain is built from TRBV6-5 and TRBJ1-4; no clear D gene. The receptor's source is a female donor with early-stage non-small cell lung cancer. Sequences were derived from lung tumor tissue, sampled at surgery. CDR3 bases: TGTGCCAGCAGGGACTCGGGGTGGGATGAAAAACTGTTTTTT. It yields the protein CASRDSGWDEKLFF.